The rows below give T cell receptor beta chains drawn from one sample of a study of cytomegalovirus exposure and HLA in healthy donors. Sequencing was performed with immunoSEQ multiplex PCR; in TCRdb, only in-frame clones are kept and a portion is missing. The table lists about 55,000 clones. Sequenced: PBMCs. The receptor set was obtained from a man over 45 in good health and CMV-seropositive. CDR3s include the opening cysteine and the closing phenylalanine or tryptophan. The D gene is left open where the match is weak.

>TRBJ2-5|TRBV11-2|-
CASRPPGHTVETQYF
TGTGCCAGCAGACCTCCGGGACATACAGTCGAGACCCAGTACTTC
>TRBJ2-3|TRBV19|TRBD2
CASSIVAGGSTDTQYF
TGTGCCAGTAGTATAGTCGCGGGGGGGAGCACAGATACGCAGTATTTT
>TRBJ2-7|TRBV4-1|TRBD2
CASSQVTAGATYEQYF
TGCGCCAGCAGCCAAGTTACGGCGGGAGCCACCTACGAGCAGTACTTC
>TRBJ2-1|TRBV6-5|TRBD2
CASSYEAGGHNEQFF
TGTGCCAGCAGTTACGAAGCGGGAGGTCACAATGAGCAGTTCTTC
>TRBJ2-4|TRBV6-4|TRBD1
CASSDLGTGVSKNIQYF
TGTGCCAGCAGTGACCTTGGGACAGGGGTTTCCAAAAACATTCAGTACTTC
>TRBJ1-2|TRBV19|TRBD1
CASRPAGTVWNYGYTF
TGTGCCAGTAGGCCCGCGGGGACAGTGTGGAACTATGGCTACACCTTC
>TRBJ2-7|TRBV7-2|TRBD2
CASSQTSGGNSYEQYF
TGTGCCAGCAGCCAGACTAGCGGGGGTAACTCCTACGAGCAGTACTTC
>TRBJ1-2|TRBV28|-
CASSAAPFLADGYTF
TGTGCCAGCAGCGCCGCCCCATTCCTGGCGGATGGCTACACCTTC
>TRBJ1-1|TRBV4-3|-
CASSQDEGGNTEAFF
TGCGCCAGCAGCCAAGATGAAGGAGGGAACACTGAAGCTTTCTTT
>TRBJ2-7|TRBV18|-
CASSQQGYYEQYF
TGTGCCAGCTCACAACAGGGTTACTACGAGCAGTACTTC
>TRBJ2-2|TRBV5-1|TRBD1
CASSRQGPNTGELFF
TGCGCCAGCAGCCGACAGGGACCGAACACCGGGGAGCTGTTTTTT
>TRBJ2-1|TRBV7-3|TRBD2
CASSLTSSGTYNEQFF
TGTGCCAGCAGCTTAACGTCGAGCGGGACTTACAATGAGCAGTTCTTC
>TRBJ2-3|TRBV5-1|TRBD1
CASTYDRAATDTQYF
TGCGCCAGCACCTACGACAGGGCGGCCACAGATACGCAGTATTTT
>TRBJ2-1|TRBV4-3|-
CASSQAGMGGSSYNEQFF
TGCGCCAGCAGCCAAGCGGGGATGGGGGGAAGCTCCTACAATGAGCAGTTCTTC
>TRBJ1-6|TRBV19|-
CASSIRVLNSPLHF
TGTGCCAGTAGTATCCGAGTCCTCAATTCACCCCTCCACTTT
>TRBJ1-1|TRBV13|TRBD1
CASTPPWGQMNTEAFF
TGTGCCAGCACCCCACCCTGGGGACAGATGAACACTGAAGCTTTCTTT
>TRBJ2-3|TRBV6-5|-
CASSWGTSTDTQYF
TGTGCCAGCAGTTGGGGGACTAGCACAGATACGCAGTATTTT
>TRBJ1-1|TRBV19|-
CASSFTGIRTEAFF
TGTGCCAGTAGTTTCACAGGAATAAGGACTGAAGCTTTCTTT
>TRBJ2-6|TRBV6-1|TRBD1
CASRDRGSGANVLTF
TGTGCCAGCAGGGACAGGGGATCTGGGGCCAACGTCCTGACTTTC
>TRBJ1-5|TRBV6-6|TRBD1
CASSGGGQVNQPQHF
TGTGCCAGCAGCGGCGGGGGACAGGTCAATCAGCCCCAGCATTTT
>TRBJ2-3|TRBV7-3|-
CASSSVARADTQYF
TGTGCCAGCAGCTCTGTGGCACGGGCAGATACGCAGTATTTT
>TRBJ2-5|TRBV19|TRBD2
CASSTGTSGARTQYF
TGTGCCAGTAGTACCGGGACTAGCGGGGCCAGGACCCAGTACTTC
>TRBJ2-2|TRBV10-2|-
CASSPLGTGELFF
TGCGCCAGCAGTCCTCTAGGCACCGGGGAGCTGTTTTTT
>TRBJ1-1|TRBV7-9|-
CASSNPRSASNRWTEAFF
TGTGCCAGCAGCAACCCCCGGTCCGCGAGCAATCGGTGGACTGAAGCTTTCTTT
>TRBJ1-6|TRBV30|-
CAWSVRQGHSPLHF
TGTGCCTGGAGTGTTCGGCAGGGCCATTCACCCCTACACTTT
>TRBJ2-6|TRBV30|TRBD1
CAWTPRTGSSGANVLTF
TGTGCCTGGACCCCTCGGACAGGGAGCTCTGGGGCCAACGTCCTGACTTTC
>TRBJ2-7|TRBV4-1|-
CASSQEKSESFVYEQYF
TGCGCCAGCAGCCAAGAGAAATCTGAGAGTTTTGTCTACGAGCAGTACTTC
>TRBJ2-1|TRBV6-1|TRBD1
CASSGQGGNEQFF
TGTGCCAGCAGTGGACAGGGTGGCAATGAGCAGTTCTTC
>TRBJ2-7|TRBV2|TRBD2
CATLPGLGHYEQYF
TGTGCCACCTTACCGGGACTAGGGCACTACGAGCAGTACTTC
>TRBJ1-2|TRBV6-1|TRBD1
CASSEGTGGGSYTF
TGTGCCAGCAGTGAAGGGACAGGGGGCGGGAGCTACACCTTC
>TRBJ2-1|TRBV4-3|-
CASSLGRLTYEQFF
TGCGCCAGCAGCCTAGGCAGGCTTACCTATGAGCAGTTCTTC
>TRBJ2-7|TRBV5-1|-
CASSLGATGFKYF
TGCGCCAGCAGCTTGGGGGCTACAGGGTTCAAGTACTTC
>TRBJ2-7|TRBV27|TRBD1
CASSLRQGSEQYF
TGTGCCAGCAGTCTTCGACAGGGTAGCGAGCAGTACTTC
>TRBJ1-5|TRBV7-9|-
CASSVAGNQPQHF
TGTGCCAGCAGCGTTGCCGGTAATCAGCCCCAGCATTTT
>TRBJ2-3|TRBV5-1|TRBD1
CASSPTGTGLDTQYF
TGCGCCAGCAGCCCAACCGGGACAGGGTTGGATACGCAGTATTTT
>TRBJ1-4|TRBV30|TRBD1
CAWSVQGRATNEKLFF
TGTGCCTGGAGTGTACAGGGGAGAGCAACTAATGAAAAACTGTTTTTT
>TRBJ2-5|TRBV4-2|TRBD2
CASSQDGRGWETQYF
TGTGCCAGCAGCCAAGATGGGAGGGGCTGGGAGACCCAGTACTTC
>TRBJ2-3|TRBV19|-
CASSIQRTDTQYF
TGTGCCAGTAGTATTCAGCGGACAGATACGCAGTATTTT
>TRBJ1-1|TRBV19|TRBD1
CASSIERQGRLDTEAFF
TGTGCCAGTAGTATCGAAAGACAGGGAAGGCTGGACACTGAAGCTTTCTTT
>TRBJ2-4|TRBV5-1|-
CASSLMGPENIQYF
TGCGCCAGCAGCTTGATGGGCCCGGAAAACATTCAGTACTTC